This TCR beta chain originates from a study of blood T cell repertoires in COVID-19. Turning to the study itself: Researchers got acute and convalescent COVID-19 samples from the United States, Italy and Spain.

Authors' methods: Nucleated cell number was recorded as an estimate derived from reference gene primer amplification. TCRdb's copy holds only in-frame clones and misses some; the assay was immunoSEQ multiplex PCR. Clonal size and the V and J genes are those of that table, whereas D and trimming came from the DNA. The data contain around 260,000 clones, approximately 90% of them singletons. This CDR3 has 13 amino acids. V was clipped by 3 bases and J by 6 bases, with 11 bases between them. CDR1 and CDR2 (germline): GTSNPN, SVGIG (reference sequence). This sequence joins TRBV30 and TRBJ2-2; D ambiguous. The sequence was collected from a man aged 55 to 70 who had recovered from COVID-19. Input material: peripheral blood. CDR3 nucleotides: TGTGCCTGGAGCGCCAGGATCTCCGGGGAGCTGTTTTTT. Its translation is CAWSARISGELFF.